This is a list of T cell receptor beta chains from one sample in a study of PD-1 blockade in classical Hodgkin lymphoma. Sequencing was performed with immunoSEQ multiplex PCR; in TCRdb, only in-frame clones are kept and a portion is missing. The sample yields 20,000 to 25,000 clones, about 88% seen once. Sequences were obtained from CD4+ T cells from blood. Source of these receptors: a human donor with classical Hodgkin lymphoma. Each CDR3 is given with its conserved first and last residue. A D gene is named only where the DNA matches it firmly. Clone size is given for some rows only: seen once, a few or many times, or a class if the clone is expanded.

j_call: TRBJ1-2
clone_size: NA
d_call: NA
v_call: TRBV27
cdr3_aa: CASSPRIPLGGYTF
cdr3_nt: TGTGCCAGCAGCCCACGGATCCCATTAGGAGGCTACACCTTC

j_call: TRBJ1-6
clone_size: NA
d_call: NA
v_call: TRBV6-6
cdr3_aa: CASRTPGPNSPLHF
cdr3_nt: TGTGCCAGCCGTACACCCGGCCCCAATTCACCCCTCCACTTT

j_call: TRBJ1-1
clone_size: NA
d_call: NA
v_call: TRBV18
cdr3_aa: CASSQNSRSPEAFF
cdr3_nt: TGTGCCAGCTCACAAAACAGCCGATCCCCTGAAGCTTTCTTT

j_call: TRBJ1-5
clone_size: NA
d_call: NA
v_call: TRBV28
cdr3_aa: CASRGAQPQHF
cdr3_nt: TGTGCCAGCCGCGGGGCCCAGCCCCAGCATTTT

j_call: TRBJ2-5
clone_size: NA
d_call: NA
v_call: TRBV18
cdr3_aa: CASSPPGAETQYF
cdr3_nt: TGTGCCAGCTCACCACCGGGGGCAGAGACCCAGTACTTC

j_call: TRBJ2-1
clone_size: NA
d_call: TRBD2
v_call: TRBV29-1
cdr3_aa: CSVEGLAGDNEQFF
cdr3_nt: TGCAGCGTTGAGGGGCTAGCGGGAGATAATGAGCAGTTCTTC

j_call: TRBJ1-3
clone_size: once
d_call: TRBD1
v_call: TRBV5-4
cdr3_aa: CASSLAGTVGNTIYF
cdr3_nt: TGTGCCAGCAGCTTGGCCGGGACAGTTGGAAACACCATATATTTT

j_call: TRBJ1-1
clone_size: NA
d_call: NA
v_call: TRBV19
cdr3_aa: CASSIARGKLDTEAFF
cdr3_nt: TGTGCCAGTAGTATAGCCCGGGGGAAGCTAGACACTGAAGCTTTCTTT

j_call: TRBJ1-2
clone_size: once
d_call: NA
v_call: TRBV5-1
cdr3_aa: CASSLDGGVYGYTF
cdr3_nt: TGCGCCAGCAGCTTGGACGGGGGCGTCTATGGCTACACCTTC

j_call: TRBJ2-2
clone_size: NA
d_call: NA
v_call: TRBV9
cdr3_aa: CASSPDRLYTGELFF
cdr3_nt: TGTGCCAGCAGTCCCGACAGGTTATACACCGGGGAGCTGTTTTTT

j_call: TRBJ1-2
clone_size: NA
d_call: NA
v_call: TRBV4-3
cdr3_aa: CASSQEGRGSYGYTF
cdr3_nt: TGCGCCAGCAGCCAAGAGGGCAGGGGCTCCTATGGCTACACCTTC

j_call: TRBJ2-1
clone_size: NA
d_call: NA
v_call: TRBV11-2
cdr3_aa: CASSSGGLEQFF
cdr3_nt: TGTGCCAGCAGCTCCGGGGGTCTTGAGCAGTTCTTC

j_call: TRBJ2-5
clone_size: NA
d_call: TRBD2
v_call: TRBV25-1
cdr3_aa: CASSDPRTSGETQYF
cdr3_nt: TGTGCCAGCAGTGACCCGAGGACTAGCGGTGAGACCCAGTACTTC

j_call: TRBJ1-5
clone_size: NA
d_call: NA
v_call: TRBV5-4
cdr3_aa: CASSVGGVDQPQHF
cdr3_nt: TGTGCCAGCAGCGTGGGAGGGGTGGATCAGCCCCAGCATTTT

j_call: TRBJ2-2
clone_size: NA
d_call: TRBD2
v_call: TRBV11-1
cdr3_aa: CASSPGGGTGELFF
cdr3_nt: TGTGCCAGCAGCCCCGGGGGGGGGACCGGGGAGCTGTTTTTT

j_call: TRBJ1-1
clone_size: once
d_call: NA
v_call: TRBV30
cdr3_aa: CAWSEGVNTEAFF
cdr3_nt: TGTGCCTGGAGTGAGGGAGTGAACACTGAAGCTTTCTTT

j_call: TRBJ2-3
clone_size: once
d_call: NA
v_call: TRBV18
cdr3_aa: CASSPGQNTDTQYF
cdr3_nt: TGTGCCAGCTCACCCGGACAGAACACAGATACGCAGTATTTT